This T cell receptor beta chain was observed in a study of cytomegalovirus exposure and HLA in healthy donors. The study's findings and limits: The classifier reportedly diagnosed cytomegalovirus status with high specificity and sensitivity. According to the study, about 180 TCR beta chains were cytomegalovirus-associated. Later, TCR association rates were found to vary by HLA locus, highest for DRB1 and lowest for HLA-C.

In the case of this clone: The antigen is not known.

PCR amplification relied on 60 Vbeta primers (plus 13 Jbeta primers). TCRdb's copy holds only in-frame clones and misses some; the assay was immunoSEQ multiplex PCR. The sample yields around 140,000 clones, roughly three fifths seen once. The donors (healthy individuals) were bone marrow donors. The clonotype originates from a woman aged 40 to 49 in good health and CMV-seronegative. Sequencing was done on a sample of PBMCs.

CDR3 loop: CASSEGLRTEAFF. For the CDR3, the DNA is TGTGCCAGCAGTGAGGGCCTTAGGACTGAAGCTTTCTTT. The J gene is TRBJ1-1, the V gene TRBV6-1; D remains ambiguous. V was cut by 3 bases and J by 5 bases, with 10 bases left in between. CDR1 is MNHNS, CDR2 SASEGT, per germline. The CDR3 length is 13 residues.